The clone carrying this TCR beta chain appeared a few times. What it recognizes is unknown. Authors of the study amplified TCR beta CDR3 regions from RNA transcripts. The HTBI primer set served for first-round RT-PCR of the TCR CDR3. Each CDR3 protein gets one entry after TCRdb re-called the multiplex PCR reads with MiXCR. In the table there are about 400,000 distinct CDR3 sequences, about 15% of which are singletons. The data belong to a study of T cells in Graves' hyperthyroidism and ophthalmopathy. Whole-study context: Peripheral blood samples were taken at initial diagnosis, prior to any treatment. Study-level points and caveats: Ophthalmopathy was predicted by the model a median of approximately 6 months ahead of onset.

Those with hyperthyroidism were 18 to 65 years old, newly diagnosed, and ill for under 2 months. The sequenced sample was blood. This receptor was taken from a woman in her 30s with Graves' hyperthyroidism.

The CDR3 DNA reads as TGTGCCAGCTCACCACCCCCTAGCGGGACCGCGAACACCGGGGAGCTGTTTTTT. Translating gives CASSPPPSGTANTGELFF. The rearrangement uses TRBV18 and TRBJ2-2, with 9 positions matching TRBD2. Germline V gives CDR1 KGHSH, CDR2 LQKENI. CDR3 length equals 18 residues. Losses at the gene ends were 0 bases for V and 0 bases for J; bases not matched to a gene: 5.